The 8 T cell receptor beta chains in this list originate from one sample, sequenced in a study of T cell repertoires in cytomegalovirus infection. Their antigens remain unidentified. TCRdb re-called the reads through MiXCR, storing one row per CDR3 protein. The table includes more than 250,000 distinct CDR3 sequences, roughly 25% detected once. This material consisted of cultured PBMCs, taken from culture after CMV antigen stimulation. These receptors all come from a human donor in good health (CMV status not recorded). Some clones in this sample may be carry-over from other donors' samples.

V is TRBV7-9 and J is TRBJ2-4; D ambiguous. V was clipped by 5 bases and J by 1 base, with 18 bases between them. Germline V gives CDR1 SEHNR, CDR2 FQNEAQ (reference sequence). The CDR3 consists of 17 residues. Here the CDR3 reads CASSAAFRLWAKNIQYF. CDR3 DNA: TGTGCCAGCAGCGCCGCCTTCCGCCTGTGGGCCAAAAACATTCAGTACTTC. The variable domain in full, completed from reference TRBV7-9 and TRBJ2-4, reads DTGVSQNPRHKITKRGQNVTFRCDPISEHNRLYWYRQTLGQGPEFLTYFQNEAQLEKSRLLSDRFSAERPKGSFSTLEIQRTEQGDSAMYLCASSAAFRLWAKNIQYFGAGTRLSVL.

The V gene is TRBV7-2, the J gene TRBJ2-3; D not certain. This CDR3 is 13 amino acids long. With 4 bases removed from V and 4 bases from J, the gap between germline ends came to 9 bases. The germline CDR1 and CDR2 sequences are SGHTA and FQGNSA. In DNA, the CDR3 is TGTGCCAGCAGCTCTGTGGGCGCAGATACGCAGTATTTT. Protein: CASSSVGADTQYF. The full variable domain, with the rest looked up from reference TRBV7-2 and TRBJ2-3, is GAGVSQSPSNKVTEKGKDVELRCDPISGHTALYWYRQSLGQGLEFLIYFQGNSAPDKSGLPSDRFSAERTGGSVSTLTIQRTQQEDSAVYLCASSSVGADTQYFGPGTRLTVL.

The CDR3 DNA is TGTGCCAGCCAGGACCCCTCCTCGGGGCAGTACTTC. Its translation: CASQDPSSGQYF. The chain has TRBV6-6 and TRBJ2-7; D is uncertain. The germline V gene has CDR1 MNHNY and CDR2 SVGAGI (reference sequence). V shed 8 bases and J shed 9 bases, with 17 bases lying between them. This CDR3 comprises 12 residues.

This clonotype was seen repeatedly, ten times or more. V usage is TRBV7-9 and J usage is TRBJ2-1; D is undetermined. CDR3 length: 14 residues. V lost 3 bases and J lost 9, with 15 bases in between. The germline V gene encodes CDR1 SEHNR and CDR2 FQNEAQ (reference sequence). As DNA, the CDR3 is TGTGCCAGCAGCTTCTCGGGTAACCACGTTGAGCAGTTCTTC. Protein product: CASSFSGNHVEQFF.

This clonotype turned up a few times. V and J are TRBV20-1 and TRBJ2-4, with D perhaps TRBD2 (6 bases). The CDR3 contains 18 residues. Trimming removed 1 base at V and 3 bases at J, with 22 bases between. In germline, CDR1 is DFQATT, CDR2 SNEGSKA (reference sequence). The CDR3 reads CSARVSPRGLASKNIQYF. For the CDR3, the DNA is TGCAGTGCTAGAGTCTCCCCCCGGGGACTCGCGAGCAAAAACATTCAGTACTTC.

This clonotype was counted a few times. The V call is TRBV20-1, the J call TRBJ1-3; D not resolved. V was pared by 2 bases and J by 0 bases, with 8 bases between. Looked up from germline, CDR1 is DFQATT and CDR2 is SNEGSKA (reference sequence). The CDR3 is 14 amino acids. The CDR3 reads CSARHRSSGNTIYF. CDR3 coding DNA: TGCAGTGCTAGACACCGAAGCTCTGGAAACACCATATATTTT.

This sequence joins TRBV7-6 and TRBJ2-7; 8 bases fit TRBD1. The CDR3 covers 14 residues. From germline, CDR1 is SGHVS and CDR2 FNYEAQ. The ends lost 4 bases at V and 5 bases at J; junction bases unmatched: 7. The CDR3 sequence is CASSSRQGSHEQYV. As DNA, the CDR3 is TGTGCCAGCAGCTCGAGACAGGGGTCCCACGAGCAGTACGTC.

The chain uses TRBV24-1 and TRBJ2-1, with 12 bases aligning to TRBD2. CDR1 and CDR2 from the germline V gene are KGHDR and SFDVKD. The CDR3 contains 16 residues. With 4 bases clipped from V and 8 bases from J, the junction kept 8 bases outside the gene matches. The CDR3 nucleotides are TGTGCCACCAGTGACAAGACTAGCGGGAGCGTCCATGAGCAGTTCTTC. It specifies CATSDKTSGSVHEQFF.